The rows below give T cell receptor beta chains drawn from one sample of a study of human CD8 memory T cell subsets. Following a re-call of the 5' RACE reads, TCRdb has one entry per CDR3 protein and lacks DNA. In all, the sample yields roughly 10,000 distinct CDR3 sequences. Material: CD8+ T cells from PBMCs. The receptor set was obtained from a human donor in good health. CDR3s include the opening cysteine and the closing phenylalanine or tryptophan. Size tells how often a clone was seen (once, few, many) or the class of an expanded clone, and some rows leave it out.

v_call	j_call	clone_size	cdr3_aa
TRBV2	TRBJ2-5	NA	CASSETSGGSRETQYF
TRBV9	TRBJ2-3	NA	CASSVGNPSAQYF
TRBV28	TRBJ2-7	NA	CASSFVASSRVIAGTYEQYF
TRBV19	TRBJ1-2	NA	CASREPGTEEDYGYTF
TRBV6-2/TRBV6-3	TRBJ1-2	NA	CASSYSSGGYGYTF
TRBV7-8	TRBJ2-7	NA	CASRLRDYSSYEQYF
TRBV4-3	TRBJ2-1	NA	CASSLLGNNEQFF
TRBV27	TRBJ1-2	NA	CASSVDRDRASGYTF
TRBV27	TRBJ2-1	NA	CASSFSGNRAGLGNEQFF
TRBV29-1	TRBJ1-2	NA	CSATGTDGYTF
TRBV4-3	TRBJ2-1	NA	CASSFRWTGADNEQFF
TRBV4-1	TRBJ2-3	NA	CASSQEPGGIADTQYF
TRBV5-4	TRBJ2-2	NA	CASSLGQGIAGELFF
TRBV4-2	TRBJ2-1	NA	CASSEGERGAYNEQFF
TRBV5-1	TRBJ2-5	medium-sized	CASSESASGVKETQYF
TRBV7-9	TRBJ1-2	NA	CASSRQGPANYGYTF
TRBV30	TRBJ2-3	NA	CAWTAGGYSTDTQYF
TRBV11-1	TRBJ2-1	NA	CASSLYPSGSGAAEQFF
TRBV6-1	TRBJ2-1	NA	CASRDRGRTGTYNEQFF
TRBV12-3/TRBV12-4	TRBJ1-2	NA	CASSYGPLGYGYTF
TRBV29-1	TRBJ2-7	medium-sized	CSVRGEGVFGHEQYF
TRBV20-1	TRBJ1-2	medium-sized	CSARDLTNRNYGYTF